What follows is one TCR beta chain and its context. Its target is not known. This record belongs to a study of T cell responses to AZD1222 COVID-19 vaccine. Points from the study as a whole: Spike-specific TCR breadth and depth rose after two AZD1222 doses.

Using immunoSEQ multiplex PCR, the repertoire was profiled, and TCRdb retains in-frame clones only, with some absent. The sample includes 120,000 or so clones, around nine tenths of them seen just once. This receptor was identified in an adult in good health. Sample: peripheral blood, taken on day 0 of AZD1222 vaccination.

The chain's CDR3 is CASSPGLAGNTGELFF. CDR3 in DNA: TGTGCCAGTAGTCCAGGACTAGCGGGGAACACCGGGGAGCTGTTTTTT. The rearrangement uses TRBV19 and TRBJ2-2; 11 bases agree with TRBD2. Trimming at V came to 5 bases and at J to 1 base, leaving 3 bases not matched to a gene. The germline gives CDR1 LNHDA, CDR2 SQIVND (reference sequence). The CDR3 loop spans 16 amino acids.